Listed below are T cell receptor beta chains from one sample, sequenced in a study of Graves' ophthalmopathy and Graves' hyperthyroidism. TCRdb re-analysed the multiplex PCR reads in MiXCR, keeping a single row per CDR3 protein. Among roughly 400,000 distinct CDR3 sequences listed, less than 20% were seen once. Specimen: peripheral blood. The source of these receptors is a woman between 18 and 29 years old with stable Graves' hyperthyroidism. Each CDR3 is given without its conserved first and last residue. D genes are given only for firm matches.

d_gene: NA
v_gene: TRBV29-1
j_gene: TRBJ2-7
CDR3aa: SVAMAENYEQY

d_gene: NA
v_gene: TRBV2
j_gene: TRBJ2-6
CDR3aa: ASSRISFRVLGKSGANVLT

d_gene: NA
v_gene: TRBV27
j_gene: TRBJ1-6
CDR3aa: ASTQGLENSPLH

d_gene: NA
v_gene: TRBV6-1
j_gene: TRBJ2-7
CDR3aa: ASSVLDQNSYEQY

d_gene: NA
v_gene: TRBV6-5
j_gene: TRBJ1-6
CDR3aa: ASSYSRGRRNSPLH

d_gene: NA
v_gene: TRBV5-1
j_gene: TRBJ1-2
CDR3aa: ASRGPYGYT

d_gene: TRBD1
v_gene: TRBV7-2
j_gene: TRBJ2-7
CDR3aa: ASSHPRDRVTYEQY

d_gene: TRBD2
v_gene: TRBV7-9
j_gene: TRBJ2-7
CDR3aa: ASRRTSGGAEEQY

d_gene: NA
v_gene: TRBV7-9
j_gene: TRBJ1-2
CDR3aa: ASSLAAQMDYGYT

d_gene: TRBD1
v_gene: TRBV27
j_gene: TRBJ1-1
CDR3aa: ASSLKSRGLLVNTEAF

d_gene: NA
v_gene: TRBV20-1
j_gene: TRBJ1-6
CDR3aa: SALRTENSPLH

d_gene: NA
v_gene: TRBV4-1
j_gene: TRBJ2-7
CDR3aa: ASSQSQGRGYEQY

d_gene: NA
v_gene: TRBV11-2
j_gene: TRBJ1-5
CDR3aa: ASAPPGGGSNQPQH

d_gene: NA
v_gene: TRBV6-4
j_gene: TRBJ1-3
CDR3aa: ASKQAEVWVEGRMGNTIY

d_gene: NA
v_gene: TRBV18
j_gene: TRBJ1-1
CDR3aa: ASSPREQTEAF

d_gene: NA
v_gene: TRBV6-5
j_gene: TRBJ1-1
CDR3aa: ASSYVGGKGYTEAF

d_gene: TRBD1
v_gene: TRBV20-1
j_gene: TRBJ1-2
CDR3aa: SARSQEGARYGYT

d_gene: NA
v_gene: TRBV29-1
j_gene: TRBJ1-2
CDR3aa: SAGYNYGYT

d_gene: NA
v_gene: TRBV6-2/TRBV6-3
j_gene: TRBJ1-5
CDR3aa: ASSHLLGHSVANQPQH

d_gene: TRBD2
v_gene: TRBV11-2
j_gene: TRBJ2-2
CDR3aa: ASSSLAGANTGELF

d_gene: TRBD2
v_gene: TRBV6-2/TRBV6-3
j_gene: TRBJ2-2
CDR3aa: ASSLGLAGEMSTGELF

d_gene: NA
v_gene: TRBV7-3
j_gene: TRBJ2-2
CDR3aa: ASSLTPGHGDLASNTGELF

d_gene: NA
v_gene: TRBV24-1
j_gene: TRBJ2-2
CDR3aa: ATSGKGATGELF

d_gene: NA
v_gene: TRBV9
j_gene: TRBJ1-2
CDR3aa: ASTSRGGYGYT

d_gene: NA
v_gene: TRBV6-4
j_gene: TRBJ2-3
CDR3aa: ASTYMGEGTDTQY

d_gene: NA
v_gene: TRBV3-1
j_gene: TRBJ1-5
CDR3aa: ASSQDSGENQPQH

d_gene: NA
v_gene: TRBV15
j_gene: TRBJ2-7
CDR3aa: ATSRDLNRLTHGQLAYEQY

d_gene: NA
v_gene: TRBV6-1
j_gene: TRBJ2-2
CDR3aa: ASRLDGNTGELF

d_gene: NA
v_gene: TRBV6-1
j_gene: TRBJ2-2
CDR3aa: VNRVNEYTGELF

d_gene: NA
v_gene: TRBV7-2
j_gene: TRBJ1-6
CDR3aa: ASSLVAGARSPLH